The 27 T cell receptor beta chains below all came from one sample that was sequenced in a study of blood T cell repertoires in COVID-19. The repertoire was sequenced with immunoSEQ multiplex PCR; TCRdb's copy has only in-frame clones and lacks some. The sample consists of 200,000 to 300,000 clones, around 90% of them appearing once. The sample comprised peripheral blood. The receptor set was obtained from a person in their late teens or twenties with COVID-19, enrolled during active disease.

The rearrangement joins TRBV9 to TRBJ2-1; 10 positions agree with TRBD2. This CDR3 spans 16 amino acids. Germline lookup yields CDR1 SGDLS and CDR2 YYNGEE. V gave up 0 bases and J gave up 9 bases; unmatched junction bases: 9. The CDR3 here is CASSVGKLAGIGEQFF. CDR3 bases: TGTGCCAGCAGCGTAGGAAAACTAGCGGGAATTGGTGAGCAGTTCTTC.

This sequence joins TRBV2 and TRBJ2-5, with TRBD2 identical over 7 bases. V shed 7 bases and J 5 bases; nucleotides not matched to a gene: 10. This CDR3 has 14 amino acids. Per the germline V gene, CDR1 is SNHLY and CDR2 is FYNNEI. This CDR3 is CASNGGSPLETQYF. CDR3 in DNA: TGTGCCAGCAACGGCGGGAGCCCTCTGGAGACCCAGTACTTC.

This clone was observed a single time. The CDR3 loop is CASSEATGGGTEAFF. In DNA, the CDR3 is TGTGCCAGCAGTGAAGCCACAGGGGGGGGCACTGAAGCTTTCTTT. This chain uses TRBV6-1 with TRBJ1-1; 8 bases agree with TRBD1. Germline V CDR1 and CDR2: MNHNS, SASEGT. Losses at the gene ends were 0 bases for V and 4 bases for J; bases not matched to a gene: 4. The CDR3 loop spans 15 amino acids.

This chain links TRBV7-9 with TRBJ2-3; a possible D gene is TRBD1 (6 bases). This CDR3 comprises 17 residues. CDR1 and CDR2 from the germline V gene are SEHNR and FQNEAQ (reference sequence). Trimming shortened V by 2 bases and J by 2 bases, and 17 bases separated the two germline ends. The CDR3 sequence is CASSLSYRDGVTDTQYF. The CDR3 region has the DNA TGTGCCAGCAGCTTAAGCTACAGGGACGGGGTCACAGATACGCAGTATTTT. Supplemented by reference TRBV7-9 and TRBJ2-3, the full variable domain reads DTGVSQNPRHKITKRGQNVTFRCDPISEHNRLYWYRQTLGQGPEFLTYFQNEAQLEKSRLLSDRFSAERPKGSFSTLEIQRTEQGDSAMYLCASSLSYRDGVTDTQYFGPGTRLTVL.

The chain is built from TRBV5-4 and TRBJ2-7; the D is unclear. The CDR3 covers 13 residues. Germline lookup yields CDR1 SGHNT and CDR2 YYREEE (reference sequence). The V end was cut by 0 bases, the J end by 10 bases, with 14 bases between. The DNA for the CDR3 is TGTGCCAGCAGCTTGGCTGGGCCCCCAGACCAGTACTTC. Its translation: CASSLAGPPDQYF.

This chain links TRBV10-3 with TRBJ2-7; D ambiguous. The CDR3 length is 12 residues. Germline CDR1 reads ENHRY; CDR2 reads SYGVKD. The germline V and J ends were trimmed by 3 bases and 3 bases, with 6 bases remaining between them. The DNA for the CDR3 is TGTGCCATCAGTGAAAGACTCTACGAGCAGTACTTC. Its translation is CAISERLYEQYF.

This chain links TRBV9 with TRBJ1-6; 9 nucleotides align to TRBD1. The V gene end was trimmed by 3 bases and the J gene end by 9 bases; junction bases not matched to a gene: 16. Germline V CDR1 and CDR2: SGDLS, YYNGEE. The CDR3 is 18 residues long. CDR3 region: CASSDRDRDPSRGSPLHF. In DNA form, the CDR3 reads TGTGCCAGCAGCGACCGGGACAGGGACCCCTCGAGAGGTTCACCCCTCCACTTT.

V is TRBV7-9 and J is TRBJ1-1; 8 nucleotides align to TRBD1. V dropped 0 bases and J dropped 0; count of bases not matched to a gene: 6. The germline V gene has CDR1 SEHNR and CDR2 FQNEAQ (reference sequence). The CDR3 sequence is 17 residues long. In DNA form, the CDR3 reads TGTGCCAGCAGCTTAGCCTCAGGGGGCACGATGAACACTGAAGCTTTCTTT. It yields the protein CASSLASGGTMNTEAFF.

The chain joins TRBV6-6 to TRBJ1-4; TRBD1 matches at 7 bases. This CDR3 has 15 residues. With V trimmed by 4 bases and J by 8 bases, 10 bases remained unmatched. CDR1 is MNHNY and CDR2 is SVGAGI in the germline V gene (reference sequence). The CDR3: CASSSYRGVREKLFF. CDR3 in DNA: TGTGCCAGCAGTTCCTACAGGGGTGTACGGGAAAAACTGTTTTTT.

The genes are TRBV7-8 and TRBJ1-5; TRBD1 aligns across 9 bases. From germline, CDR1 is SGHVS and CDR2 FQNEAQ. The V gene end was trimmed by 1 base and the J gene end by 5 bases; junction bases not matched to a gene: 0. The CDR3 has 14 residues. CDR3 nucleotide sequence: TGTGCCAGCAGCTTAGGGACAGGGGATCAGCCCCAGCATTTT. This translates into CASSLGTGDQPQHF.

This rearrangement joins TRBV24-1 to TRBJ2-3, with D possibly being TRBD2 (7 bases). Germline V gives CDR1 KGHDR, CDR2 SFDVKD. V was shortened by 1 base and J by 4 bases, with 14 bases between the two germline ends. The CDR3 spans 16 residues. The CDR3 nucleotides are TGTGCCACCAGTGATTTCGGGGGGAGGGGGGCAGATACGCAGTATTTT. It yields the protein CATSDFGGRGADTQYF.

The rearrangement uses TRBV28 and TRBJ2-1, with a weak D call TRBD2 (6 bases). CDR1 is MDHEN, CDR2 SYDVKM, per germline. There are 16 residues in the CDR3. V lost 5 bases and J lost 3, with 17 bases in between. In DNA, the CDR3 is TGTGCCAGCAGTCTCCCGGGACTCAAAAACTACAATGAGCAGTTCTTC. This encodes CASSLPGLKNYNEQFF.

The rearrangement links TRBV28 to TRBJ2-7, with D perhaps TRBD2 (6 bases). The CDR3 runs 14 residues. The V end lost 4 bases, the J end lost 1 base, and 11 bases lay between the germline ends. The germline CDR1 and CDR2 sequences are MDHEN and SYDVKM. CDR3 DNA: TGTGCCAGCAGTTCGCGGGACCGATCCTACGAGCAGTACTTC. Protein: CASSSRDRSYEQYF.

The V and J genes are TRBV7-9 and TRBJ1-1; 8 bases are a match to TRBD1. The CDR3 extends over 15 amino acids. Trimming at V came to 3 bases and at J to 3 bases, leaving 6 bases not matched to a gene. Germline CDR1 is SEHNR and CDR2 is FQNEAQ (reference sequence). This CDR3 is CASSFNRGVDTEAFF. In DNA, the CDR3 is TGTGCCAGCAGCTTCAACAGGGGGGTGGACACTGAAGCTTTCTTT. The entire variable domain, with the rest obtained from reference TRBV7-9 and TRBJ1-1, is as follows: DTGVSQNPRHKITKRGQNVTFRCDPISEHNRLYWYRQTLGQGPEFLTYFQNEAQLEKSRLLSDRFSAERPKGSFSTLEIQRTEQGDSAMYLCASSFNRGVDTEAFFGQGTRLTVV.

The chain joins TRBV28 to TRBJ2-5, with 7 bases aligning to TRBD1. CDR3 size: 14 residues. With 5 bases clipped from V and 4 bases from J, the junction kept 7 bases outside the gene matches. CDR1 and CDR2 (germline): MDHEN, SYDVKM. The CDR3 loop is CASSTDRVGETQYF. The DNA for the CDR3 is TGTGCCAGCAGTACCGACAGGGTGGGAGAGACCCAGTACTTC.

This chain joins TRBV5-1 and TRBJ1-1; 11 positions agree with TRBD1. V was pared by 4 bases and J by 6 bases, with 8 bases of the junction left unmatched. The V gene's germline CDR1 is SGHRS and CDR2 YFSETQ. The CDR3 has 15 residues. In nucleotides, the CDR3 is TGCGCCAGCAGCCCTCGGGACAGGGGGGAGCCTGAAGCTTTCTTT. Amino acids: CASSPRDRGEPEAFF.

This chain uses TRBV28 with TRBJ1-2; 9 nucleotides align to TRBD1. The CDR3 consists of 15 residues. The junction had 4 bases not matched to a gene; V was cut back by 2 bases and J by 3 bases. Germline V gene data show CDR1 as MDHEN and CDR2 as SYDVKM. The chain's CDR3 is CASSLVDRGDYGYTF. In DNA form, the CDR3 reads TGTGCCAGCAGTTTAGTCGACAGGGGGGACTATGGCTACACCTTC.

Worth noting for this clone: The same CDR3 arises from other DNA sequences in this sample as well. V is TRBV11-2 and J is TRBJ2-7; 7 nucleotides line up with TRBD2. There are 14 residues in the CDR3. The trim removed 1 base at V and 2 bases at J, leaving 2 bases unmatched. CDR1 is SGHAT and CDR2 is FQNNGV in the germline V gene. Here the CDR3 reads CASSLAGGTYEQYF. The DNA of the CDR3 is TGTGCCAGCAGCTTAGCGGGAGGTACCTACGAGCAGTACTTC. Variable domain in full (rest from reference TRBV11-2 and TRBJ2-7): EAGVAQSPRYKIIEKRQSVAFWCNPISGHATLYWYQQILGQGPKLLIQFQNNGVVDDSQLPKDRFSAERLKGVDSTLKIQPAKLEDSAVYLCASSLAGGTYEQYFGPGTRLTVT.

As regards this clone: Other DNA sequences from this sample encode an identical CDR3 as well. V and J are TRBV7-2 and TRBJ2-7; 8 bases align to TRBD2. The CDR3 sequence is 13 residues long. Trimming took 1 base from V and 7 from J; bases not matched to a gene: 3. In germline, CDR1 is SGHTA, CDR2 FQGNSA. The CDR3 reads CASSLERESEQYF. The DNA of the CDR3 is TGTGCCAGCAGCTTAGAGCGGGAGAGTGAGCAGTACTTC. Using reference TRBV7-2 and TRBJ2-7 for the parts outside the CDR3, the full variable domain is GAGVSQSPSNKVTEKGKDVELRCDPISGHTALYWYRQSLGQGLEFLIYFQGNSAPDKSGLPSDRFSAERTGGSVSTLTIQRTQQEDSAVYLCASSLERESEQYFGPGTRLTVT.

This sequence joins TRBV6-5 and TRBJ2-1; 9 positions match TRBD1. This CDR3 has 15 amino acids. Trimming removed 5 bases from V and 8 bases from J; junction bases left unmatched: 10. Germline V gene data show CDR1 as MNHEY and CDR2 as SVGAGI. The CDR3 DNA follows: TGTGCCAGCAGTCGCGAGGACAGGGGCGTCGATGAGCAGTTCTTC. Translated: CASSREDRGVDEQFF.

V and J are TRBV6-1 and TRBJ2-7, with TRBD1 identical over 7 bases. There are 16 residues in the CDR3. With 1 base clipped from V and 2 bases from J, the junction kept 8 bases outside the gene matches. Germline-derived CDR1 and CDR2 are MNHNS and SASEGT. CDR3 amino acids: CASSEGAGGRPYEQYF. Written as DNA, the CDR3 is TGTGCCAGCAGTGAAGGCGCAGGGGGAAGGCCCTACGAGCAGTACTTC.

The gene calls are TRBV6-1 and TRBJ1-1; the D is unclear. V was cut by 3 bases and J by 4 bases, with 9 bases left in between. The CDR3 is 13 residues long. Germline V gene lookup returns CDR1 MNHNS and CDR2 SASEGT. The CDR3 nucleotides read TGTGCCAGCAGTGACCGGGGAGGCACTGAAGCTTTCTTT. Translation: CASSDRGGTEAFF.

The chain uses TRBV18 and TRBJ1-1; a possible D gene is TRBD1 (5 bases). This CDR3 has 12 residues. The V and J ends lost 6 bases and 5 bases respectively, with 10 bases between them. The V gene's germline CDR1 is KGHSH and CDR2 LQKENI. This CDR3 reads CASSKGRTEAFF. For the CDR3, the DNA is TGTGCCAGCTCGAAGGGGAGGACTGAAGCTTTCTTT.

The genes are TRBV11-2 and TRBJ1-3; no clear D gene. CDR1 and CDR2 (germline): SGHAT, FQNNGV. There are 15 residues in the CDR3. Between the trimmed V and J ends, which lost 4 bases and 0 bases, there was a span of 10 bases. The CDR3 nucleotides are TGTGCCAGCAGCTCGATTTACTTCTCTGGAAACACCATATATTTT. Its protein product is CASSSIYFSGNTIYF.

The chain employs TRBV11-2 and TRBJ1-1; perhaps TRBD1 as D (6 bases). CDR1 is SGHAT, CDR2 FQNNGV, per germline. V was cut by 5 bases and J by 2 bases, with 15 bases left in between. This CDR3 region has 15 residues. CDR3 nucleotides: TGTGCCAGCAGCCCCCCGAGCAGGGGCAACACTGAAGCTTTCTTT. Translation gives CASSPPSRGNTEAFF.

This clone was detected a few times. CDR3 nucleotide sequence: TGTGCCAGCAGCCAAGATAGTAGGCAGGGGGCGCGTGGGGCCAACGTCCTGACTTTC. Translated: CASSQDSRQGARGANVLTF. The chain uses TRBV14 and TRBJ2-6; TRBD1 agrees at 8 bases. CDR3 length: 19 residues. V shed 0 bases and J 3 bases; nucleotides not matched to a gene: 10. Germline V CDR1 and CDR2: SGHDN, FVKESK.

This sequence joins TRBV29-1 and TRBJ2-2; 8 positions agree with TRBD1. CDR3 length: 14 amino acids. CDR1 SQVTM and CDR2 ANQGSEA come from the germline V gene. Trimming took 4 bases from V and 5 from J; bases not matched to a gene: 6. The CDR3, as DNA: TGCAGCGTTGGGGGTGACAGGGGAACCGGGGAGCTGTTTTTT. Protein sequence: CSVGGDRGTGELFF.